Below are 21 T cell receptor beta chains sequenced from a single sample in a study of naive and memory T cell subsets. Whole-study findings and limits: Naive repertoires, especially CD8, held a few larger clonotypes, possibly memory cells re-expressing CD45RA.

Two oligonucleotides, mixed equimolar, formed the beta constant-region primer covering TRBC1 and TRBC2. Four rounds of PCR amplified the ligated cDNA using nested alpha and beta constant-region primers plus SP2. TCRdb re-called the UMI-ligation and nested PCR reads through MiXCR, storing one row per CDR3 protein. The sample includes around 140,000 distinct CDR3 sequences, 15% to 20% of them seen just once. Their specific antigens are unknown. The sequenced sample was naive CD8+ T cells from blood. Receptors originate from a human donor in good health.

V and J are TRBV27 and TRBJ2-3; D is ambiguous. The CDR3 extends over 14 amino acids. V shed 5 bases and J shed 3 bases, with 12 bases lying between them. CDR1 is MNHEY and CDR2 is SMNVEV in the germline V gene (reference sequence). The CDR3 loop is CASSPRTGTDTQYF. The CDR3 nucleotides are TGTGCCAGCAGTCCCAGGACGGGTACAGATACGCAGTATTTT.

This clonotype was counted only a few times. The genes are TRBV2 and TRBJ2-7; D is perhaps TRBD1 (5 bases). Germline lookup yields CDR1 SNHLY and CDR2 FYNNEI. With 5 bases removed from V and 4 bases from J, the gap between germline ends came to 12 bases. This CDR3 has 13 amino acids. The CDR3 region has the DNA TGTGCCAGCAGTCCTCGACAGTCTTACGAGCAGTACTTC. Its protein is CASSPRQSYEQYF.

V usage is TRBV28 and J usage is TRBJ2-7; TRBD1 or TRBD2 may be the D gene (6 bases each). V dropped 3 bases and J dropped 2 bases, with 14 bases sitting between them. Germline V lookup: CDR1 MDHEN, CDR2 SYDVKM. The CDR3 runs to 15 residues. The DNA of the CDR3 is TGTGCCAGCAGTTTGCGAGTGGAGGGGGCCTACGAGCAGTACTTC. This codes for CASSLRVEGAYEQYF.

This clonotype was detected once. One end of the junction fails to match germline, which may point to a read error. The V and J genes are TRBV25-1 and TRBJ2-7, with 7 bases matching TRBD1. CDR1 and CDR2 (germline): MGHDK, SYGVNS. The CDR3 runs 18 residues. The CDR3 spells CANSEFFVSRDRNYEQYF. CDR3 nucleotide sequence: TGTGCCAACAGTGAATTTTTTGTTTCGAGGGACAGAAACTACGAGCAGTACTTC.

The table lists this clonotype with a few counts. The chain has TRBV4-1 and TRBJ2-7; 8 nucleotides align to TRBD1. The CDR3 extends over 15 amino acids. Germline V gene lookup returns CDR1 MGHRA and CDR2 YSYEKL. J was trimmed by 4 bases and V by 1 base; bases with no gene match: 6. The CDR3 region is CASSQGSGGLYEQYF. The CDR3 bases are TGCGCCAGCAGCCAAGGATCAGGGGGCCTGTACGAGCAGTACTTC.

This clonotype was counted a few times. This rearrangement joins TRBV27 to TRBJ2-1; D ambiguous. Between the trimmed V and J ends, which lost 3 bases and 1 base, there was a span of 7 bases. This CDR3 spans 14 amino acids. The V gene's germline CDR1 is MNHEY and CDR2 SMNVEV (reference sequence). This CDR3 is CASSFSSSYNEQFF. CDR3 sequence (DNA): TGTGCCAGCAGTTTCTCTTCTTCCTACAATGAGCAGTTCTTC.

This clonotype was counted only a few times. The gene calls are TRBV16 and TRBJ2-7; the D is unclear. Trimming pared 2 bases from V and 3 bases from J, leaving 17 bases between. Looked up from germline, CDR1 is KGHSY and CDR2 is FQNENV. The CDR3 has 16 residues. The CDR3 coding sequence is TGTGCCAGCAGCCAAATGAGGTCAAAGGCAAACTACGAGCAGTACTTC. Translation gives CASSQMRSKANYEQYF.

The CDR3 reads CSVGRGDTGELFF. The CDR3, as DNA: TGCAGCGTTGGCAGGGGGGACACCGGGGAGCTGTTTTTT. The rearrangement links TRBV29-1 to TRBJ2-2, with TRBD1 as a possible D gene (7 bases). Germline loops: CDR1 SQVTM, CDR2 ANQGSEA. Between the trimmed V and J ends, which lost 4 bases and 3 bases, there was a span of 9 bases. The CDR3 is 13 amino acids.

The V gene is TRBV13, the J gene TRBJ2-7; D is ambiguous. Germline V gene sequence: CDR1 PRHDT, CDR2 FYEKMQ (reference sequence). This CDR3 comprises 15 residues. V was pared by 4 bases and J by 3 bases, with 16 bases between. CDR3 in DNA: TGTGCCAGCAGCTCCCAGCTTGTGACAAGCTACGAGCAGTACTTC. Protein product: CASSSQLVTSYEQYF.

The CDR3 DNA is TGTGCCAGCAGCTTAGCATCGTCCCAACTAGCTATCGCCCTATGGGAGCAGTTCTTC. Its protein is CASSLASSQLAIALWEQFF. The rearrangement links TRBV7-9 to TRBJ2-1, with TRBD2 as a possible D gene (6 bases). The V end lost 0 bases, the J end lost 10 bases, and 28 bases lay between the germline ends. This CDR3 is 19 amino acids long. The germline CDR1 and CDR2 sequences are SEHNR and FQNEAQ (reference sequence).

This clonotype turned up a few times. The chain joins TRBV5-1 to TRBJ2-7; TRBD1 might be the D (6 bases). This CDR3 is built from 14 residues. CDR1 and CDR2 (germline): SGHRS, YFSETQ. The V end was cut by 4 bases, the J end by 2 bases, with 13 bases between. CDR3 nucleotides: TGCGCCAGCAGCATTTTGACAGGAACCTACGAGCAGTACTTC. The encoded protein is CASSILTGTYEQYF. Drawing the rest from reference TRBV5-1 and TRBJ2-7, the complete variable domain is KAGVTQTPRYLIKTRGQQVTLSCSPISGHRSVSWYQQTPGQGLQFLFEYFSETQRNKGNFPGRFSGRQFSNSRSEMNVSTLELGDSALYLCASSILTGTYEQYFGPGTRLTVT.

In this sample, this clonotype turned up a few times. This chain connects TRBV5-1 to TRBJ1-1, with D uncertain. CDR3 length: 14 amino acids. Trimming removed 1 base from V and 3 bases from J, with 10 bases in between. Germline values: CDR1 SGHRS, CDR2 YFSETQ. In nucleotides, the CDR3 is TGCGCCAGCAGCTTGTCGTTTGGGTACACTGAAGCTTTCTTT. Translated: CASSLSFGYTEAFF.

This clonotype was recorded a few times. The chain employs TRBV20-1 and TRBJ2-7, with D hard to call. The CDR3 runs 15 residues. Germline-derived CDR1 and CDR2 are DFQATT and SNEGSKA (reference sequence). V lost 0 bases, J lost 5 bases, and 17 bases lay in between. The CDR3 nucleotides are TGCAGTGCTAGAGATCAGGACCGACCTTACAACGAGCAGTACTTC. It specifies CSARDQDRPYNEQYF.

This clonotype came up once. This chain connects TRBV5-5 to TRBJ2-5; 8 nucleotides align to TRBD1. V was clipped by 6 bases and J by 5 bases; unmatched bases: 12. This CDR3 has 15 amino acids. The germline gives CDR1 SGHKS, CDR2 YYEKEE (reference sequence). The CDR3 loop reads CASNPTGVGVETQYF. The CDR3 DNA reads TGTGCCAGCAACCCGACAGGGGTGGGGGTGGAGACCCAGTACTTC.

This clonotype was recorded a few times. The chain recombines TRBV4-2 with TRBJ2-7; possibly TRBD2 for D (6 bases). The CDR3 length is 16 residues. Germline V gene data show CDR1 as LGHNA and CDR2 as YNFKEQ. V lost 1 base, J lost 1 base, and 14 bases lay in between. Here the CDR3 reads CASSQVTLAESYEQYF. CDR3 nucleotide sequence: TGTGCCAGCAGCCAAGTAACATTAGCGGAATCCTACGAGCAGTACTTC.

This clonotype came up many times. This sequence joins TRBV28 and TRBJ1-5; TRBD1 is a possible D gene (6 bases). Germline V gene sequence: CDR1 MDHEN, CDR2 SYDVKM. The CDR3 runs 19 residues. V was clipped by 5 bases and J by 4 bases, with 27 bases between them. CDR3 loop: CASSDTHPPGGAGNQPQHF. CDR3 DNA sequence: TGTGCCAGCAGTGACACCCACCCTCCTGGGGGCGCAGGGAATCAGCCCCAGCATTTT.

This clonotype was detected only a few times. This chain uses TRBV28 with TRBJ2-5; 10 bases fit TRBD2. The CDR3 extends over 18 amino acids. V was clipped by 2 bases and J by 5 bases; unmatched bases: 14. Germline V lookup: CDR1 MDHEN, CDR2 SYDVKM. The CDR3 protein is CASSLGNLAGDFLETQYF. The DNA of the CDR3 is TGTGCCAGCAGTTTAGGAAACCTAGCGGGAGATTTCCTTGAGACCCAGTACTTC.

This clonotype has a count of ten or more. The V call is TRBV10-1, the J call TRBJ2-1; 11 bases are a match to TRBD2. CDR1 and CDR2 from the germline V gene are WNHNN and SYGVQD (reference sequence). V gave up 5 bases and J gave up 2 bases; unmatched junction bases: 5. The CDR3 length is 16 residues. This chain's CDR3 is CASSSLSGRAYNEQFF. CDR3 DNA sequence: TGCGCCAGCAGTTCCCTTAGCGGGAGGGCCTACAATGAGCAGTTCTTC.

The sample holds a few counts of this clonotype. The chain is built from TRBV4-3 and TRBJ2-2; D ambiguous. From germline, CDR1 is LGHNA and CDR2 YSLEER. V lost 4 bases and J lost 5, with 14 bases in between. CDR3 length equals 15 residues. CDR3 residues: CASSRKIWGTGELFF. CDR3 nucleotide sequence: TGCGCCAGCAGCCGAAAGATCTGGGGAACCGGGGAGCTGTTTTTT.

The gene calls are TRBV12-3 or TRBV12-4 and TRBJ2-1, with TRBD2 matching 8 bases. The trim removed 8 bases at V and 9 bases at J, leaving 12 bases unmatched. There are 14 residues in the CDR3. The CDR3 DNA reads TGTGCCAGCTCCGGGGGAGCGGGAGTTGGTGAGCAGTTCTTC. Its protein is CASSGGAGVGEQFF.

The chain links TRBV9 to TRBJ2-7; D might be TRBD1 or TRBD2, each matching 5 bases. Trimming shortened V by 4 bases and J by 3 bases, and 17 bases separated the two germline ends. The CDR3 covers 15 residues. In germline, CDR1 is SGDLS, CDR2 YYNGEE. The CDR3 DNA sequence: TGTGCCAGCAGCACCACCGGGACGGCGGACTACGAGCAGTACTTC. As protein: CASSTTGTADYEQYF.